Following are 25 T cell receptor beta chains from one sample sequenced in a study of blood T cells in healthy people across ages. For the second PCR, which ran for about 7 to 11 cycles, a sample-barcoded 5' primer and a J-beta primer mix were used. TCRdb redid the calling of the 5' RACE reads with MiXCR, one entry per CDR3 protein. Of fewer than 2 million distinct CDR3 sequences listed, around 40% were seen once; the top ten hold roughly 23%. Sequencing used blood. The receptors were gathered from a human donor in good health.

The rearrangement links TRBV27 to TRBJ2-1, with TRBD2 matching over 9 bases. Germline CDR1 MNHEY, CDR2 SMNVEV (reference sequence). This CDR3 is 15 amino acids long. V dropped 6 bases and J dropped 10; count of bases not matched to a gene: 13. The CDR3 sequence is CASRSSAGGFLEQFF. The CDR3 nucleotides are TGTGCCAGCAGATCCTCGGCGGGGGGGTTCTTGGAGCAGTTCTTC.

This clonotype showed up just a few times. The chain has TRBV29-1 and TRBJ2-1; 12 nucleotides align to TRBD2. The CDR3 runs to 14 residues. The V gene end was trimmed by 7 bases and the J gene end by 9 bases; junction bases not matched to a gene: 10. Germline V gene lookup returns CDR1 SQVTM and CDR2 ANQGSEA. CDR3 DNA: TGCAGCGGATCGACTAGCGGGAGCAGGGGTGAGCAGTTCTTC. Translation: CSGSTSGSRGEQFF.

Ten or more counts support this clonotype. V is TRBV4-3 and J is TRBJ2-1; 7 positions agree with TRBD2. The trim removed 1 base at V and 9 bases at J, leaving 9 bases unmatched. The germline V gene has CDR1 LGHNA and CDR2 YSLEER. This CDR3 has 15 residues. CDR3 coding DNA: TGCGCCAGCAGCCAAGTCTTGGGCGGGGGTGGTGAGCAGTTCTTC. Amino acids: CASSQVLGGGGEQFF.

This clonotype has a handful of counts. The chain combines TRBV7-6 with TRBJ1-1; tentative D call: TRBD1 (5 bases). Trimming removed 3 bases at V and 0 bases at J, with 11 bases between. The CDR3 is 15 amino acids. Germline V CDR1 and CDR2: SGHVS, FNYEAQ. CDR3 sequence (DNA): TGTGCCAGCAGCTTGGGGGGAGCGGTGAACACTGAAGCTTTCTTT. It is translated as CASSLGGAVNTEAFF.

This clonotype was seen a few times. The genes are TRBV5-1 and TRBJ2-5, with no clear D. This CDR3 has 13 residues. Deletions cut 3 bases from V and 0 bases from J, with 6 bases between. CDR1 and CDR2 from the germline V gene are SGHRS and YFSETQ. The CDR3 here is CASSSTHQETQYF. In nucleotides, the CDR3 is TGCGCCAGCAGCTCCACACACCAAGAGACCCAGTACTTC.

Concerning this clonotype itself: One end of the junction is discordant with germline, which a read error may explain. The V gene is TRBV27, the J gene TRBJ1-2; D is possibly TRBD1 (6 bases). This CDR3 is 16 amino acids long. In germline, CDR1 is MNHEY, CDR2 SMNVEV (reference sequence). The CDR3 here is CVSSPVGTLNNYGYTF. The CDR3 DNA sequence: TGTGTCAGCAGTCCCGTCGGGACACTCAATAACTATGGCTACACCTTC.

This sequence joins TRBV6-2 or TRBV6-3 and TRBJ1-5; D is unclear. The ends were cut back, 5 bases at V and 0 bases at J, with 8 bases in the middle. Germline V gives CDR1 MNHEY, CDR2 SVGEGT. The CDR3 has 14 amino acids. The CDR3 is CASSTPISNQPQHF. The CDR3 bases are TGTGCCAGCAGTACCCCGATTAGCAATCAGCCCCAGCATTTT.

This clonotype was detected only a few times. V and J are TRBV11-2 and TRBJ1-2; no clear D gene. The CDR3 is made up of 17 amino acids. V lost 5 bases to trimming and J lost 7 bases, with 26 bases between them. Germline assignment: CDR1 SGHAT and CDR2 FQNNGV. CDR3 residues: CASSPDRGRTLGGGYTF. CDR3 coding DNA: TGTGCCAGCAGCCCTGACCGCGGCCGGACGCTTGGAGGTGGCTACACCTTC.

This clonotype was detected only a few times. The V gene is TRBV4-2, the J gene TRBJ1-2; no reliable D call. CDR1 is LGHNA and CDR2 is YNFKEQ in the germline V gene. This CDR3 has 18 residues. Trimming shortened V by 0 bases and J by 4 bases, and 21 bases separated the two germline ends. The CDR3 loop reads CASSQDGGKVGRAYGYTF. CDR3 in DNA: TGTGCCAGCAGCCAAGATGGTGGGAAGGTCGGAAGGGCCTATGGCTACACCTTC.

This clonotype was seen a handful of times. The CDR3 DNA reads TGTGCCAGCAGCTTAGGGGTTACTAGTACCTACGAGCAGTACTTC. Its translation: CASSLGVTSTYEQYF. The rearrangement uses TRBV7-2 and TRBJ2-7, with a weak D call TRBD2 (5 bases). V dropped 1 base and J dropped 2 bases, with 12 bases sitting between them. Germline V gene data show CDR1 as SGHTA and CDR2 as FQGNSA. The CDR3 has 15 residues.

This clonotype was found a few times. This sequence joins TRBV7-2 and TRBJ2-1, with 9 bases fitting TRBD1. With V trimmed by 6 bases and J by 4 bases, 10 bases remained unmatched. The length of the CDR3 is 16 residues. Germline V gives CDR1 SGHTA, CDR2 FQGNSA. Here the CDR3 reads CASSRQGDHRYNEQFF. CDR3 DNA sequence: TGTGCCAGCAGTCGACAGGGGGATCACCGGTACAATGAGCAGTTCTTC.

The V and J genes are TRBV19 and TRBJ1-6, with D uncertain. The germline gives CDR1 LNHDA, CDR2 SQIVND (reference sequence). The germline V and J ends were trimmed by 8 bases and 10 bases, with 15 bases remaining between them. The CDR3 extends over 13 amino acids. The CDR3 reads CASGPQSDSPLHF. CDR3 DNA: TGTGCCAGTGGCCCCCAATCGGACTCACCCCTCCACTTT.

As for this clonotype: One junction end disagrees with the germline gene, perhaps due to a read error. The rearrangement links TRBV5-1 to TRBJ1-1; no reliable D call. CDR1 SGHRS and CDR2 YFSETQ come from the germline V gene. The CDR3 loop spans 15 amino acids. This chain's CDR3 is CAGSLTRQLNTEAFF. The DNA for the CDR3 is TGCGCCGGCAGCTTGACGCGGCAGTTGAACACTGAAGCTTTCTTT.

In its sample, this clonotype was seen a few times. An end of the junction does not agree with germline; a read error may underlie this. The CDR3 spells CAIREWDTEAFF. The CDR3, as DNA: TGTGCCATCAGAGAGTGGGACACTGAAGCTTTCTTT. The chain couples TRBV10-3 to TRBJ1-1, with D uncertain. CDR3 size: 12 residues. Germline V gene lookup returns CDR1 ENHRY and CDR2 SYGVKD.

This clonotype has just a few counts. The CDR3 loop reads CSVELAERTQETQYF. The CDR3 region has the DNA TGCAGCGTTGAGTTAGCGGAACGAACCCAAGAGACCCAGTACTTC. The chain links TRBV29-1 to TRBJ2-5; possibly TRBD2 for D (6 bases). The CDR3 extends over 15 amino acids. V lost 3 bases and J 1 base, leaving 15 bases between the germline ends. CDR1 is SQVTM, CDR2 ANQGSEA, per germline.

The chain employs TRBV20-1 and TRBJ1-1; 7 bases align to TRBD1. The CDR3 runs to 12 residues. J was trimmed by 3 bases and V by 5 bases; bases with no gene match: 3. Germline V gene data show CDR1 as DFQATT and CDR2 as SNEGSKA (reference sequence). As DNA, the CDR3 is TGCAGTGCTGTCAGGGGGGACACTGAAGCTTTCTTT. This codes for CSAVRGDTEAFF.

This clonotype turned up a few times. The CDR3 nucleotides read TGTGCCATCAGCTATGCGACCTACAATGAGCAGTTCTTC. It specifies CAISYATYNEQFF. The rearrangement uses TRBV10-3 and TRBJ2-1; D ambiguous. The germline gives CDR1 ENHRY, CDR2 SYGVKD. The CDR3 is made up of 13 amino acids. V lost 6 bases to trimming and J lost 2 bases, with 8 bases between them.

This clonotype came up a few times. J is TRBJ1-4 and V is TRBV5-5, with D uncertain. Trimming took 4 bases from V and 4 from J, leaving 11 bases between them. The CDR3 is made up of 14 amino acids. Looked up from germline, CDR1 is SGHKS and CDR2 is YYEKEE (reference sequence). DNA of the CDR3: TGTGCCAGCAGCCGGGCGGGGATTAATGAAAAACTGTTTTTT. Protein: CASSRAGINEKLFF.

The V call is TRBV11-2, the J call TRBJ2-6; possibly TRBD1 for D (6 bases). Trimming shortened V by 5 bases and J by 0 bases, and 11 bases separated the two germline ends. The CDR3 is made up of 16 amino acids. CDR1 is SGHAT, CDR2 FQNNGV, per germline. The CDR3 sequence is CASSPWTASGANVLTF. CDR3 DNA sequence: TGTGCCAGCAGCCCATGGACAGCCTCTGGGGCCAACGTCCTGACTTTC.

This clonotype was found once. The rearrangement joins TRBV12-3 or TRBV12-4 to TRBJ1-2, with TRBD1 as a possible D gene (6 bases). CDR3 length equals 13 residues. Trimming cost V 5 bases and J 4 bases, with 11 bases left between them. Here the CDR3 reads CASSPMGAYGYTF. CDR3 bases: TGTGCCAGCAGTCCAATGGGGGCCTATGGCTACACCTTC.

This rearrangement joins TRBV6-5 to TRBJ1-2; tentatively, D is TRBD1 (5 bases). The CDR3 is 13 amino acids. CDR1 and CDR2 from the germline V gene are MNHEY and SVGAGI. V was clipped by 10 bases and J by 0 bases, with 12 bases between them. CDR3 sequence (DNA): TGTGCCACCAGACAGACCTCTAACTATGGCTACACCTTC. Residues: CATRQTSNYGYTF.

This clonotype was seen a few times. This chain joins TRBV12-3 or TRBV12-4 and TRBJ2-5; 10 bases are shared with TRBD1. With 9 bases clipped from V and 4 bases from J, the junction kept 17 bases outside the gene matches. There are 17 residues in the CDR3. The CDR3 loop reads CASSIGTGESEGETQYF. The CDR3 DNA reads as TGTGCCAGTTCAATTGGGACAGGGGAGTCGGAAGGAGAGACCCAGTACTTC.

Comment on this clonotype: At one end, the junction sequence differs from germline, possibly due to a read error. The CDR3 here is CASSLGYRVNIQHF. The DNA of the CDR3 is TGTGCCAGCAGCTTAGGTTACAGAGTAAACATTCAGCACTTC. This sequence joins TRBV13 and TRBJ2-4; unclear D gene. Germline-derived CDR1 and CDR2 are PRHDT and FYEKMQ (reference sequence). This CDR3 region has 14 residues.

The chain employs TRBV7-2 and TRBJ2-2; D is possibly TRBD1 (5 bases). Germline loops: CDR1 SGHTA, CDR2 FQGNSA. Trimming stripped 5 bases from V and 4 bases from J, with 8 bases between. The CDR3 runs 13 residues. CDR3 bases: TGTGCCAGCAGCCGACAGTTCACCGGGGAGCTGTTTTTT. Its protein is CASSRQFTGELFF.

In this sample, this clonotype turned up a few times. The V gene is TRBV4-1, the J gene TRBJ2-1, with TRBD2 as a possible D gene (5 bases). The CDR3 runs 17 residues. Germline loops: CDR1 MGHRA, CDR2 YSYEKL. Trimming shortened V by 1 base and J by 0 bases, and 13 bases separated the two germline ends. The CDR3 spells CASSQVPAEGSYNEQFF. CDR3 nucleotide sequence: TGCGCCAGCAGCCAAGTGCCAGCGGAAGGCTCCTACAATGAGCAGTTCTTC.